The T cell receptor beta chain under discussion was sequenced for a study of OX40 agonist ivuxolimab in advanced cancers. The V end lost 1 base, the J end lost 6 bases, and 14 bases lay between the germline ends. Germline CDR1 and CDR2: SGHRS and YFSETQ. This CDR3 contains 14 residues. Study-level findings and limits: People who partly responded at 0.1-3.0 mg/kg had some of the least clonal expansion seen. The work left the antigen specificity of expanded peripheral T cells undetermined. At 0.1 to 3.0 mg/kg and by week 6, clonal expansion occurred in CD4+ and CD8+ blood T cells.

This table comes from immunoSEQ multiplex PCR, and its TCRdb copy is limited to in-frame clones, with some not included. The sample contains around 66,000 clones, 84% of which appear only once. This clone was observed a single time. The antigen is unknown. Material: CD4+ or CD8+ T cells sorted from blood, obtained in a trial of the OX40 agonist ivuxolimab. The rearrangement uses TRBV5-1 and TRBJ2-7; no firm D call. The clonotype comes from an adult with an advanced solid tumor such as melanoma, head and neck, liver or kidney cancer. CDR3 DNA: TGCGCCAGCAGCTTGACTCAATCACAAGGCGAGCAGTACTTC. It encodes CASSLTQSQGEQYF.